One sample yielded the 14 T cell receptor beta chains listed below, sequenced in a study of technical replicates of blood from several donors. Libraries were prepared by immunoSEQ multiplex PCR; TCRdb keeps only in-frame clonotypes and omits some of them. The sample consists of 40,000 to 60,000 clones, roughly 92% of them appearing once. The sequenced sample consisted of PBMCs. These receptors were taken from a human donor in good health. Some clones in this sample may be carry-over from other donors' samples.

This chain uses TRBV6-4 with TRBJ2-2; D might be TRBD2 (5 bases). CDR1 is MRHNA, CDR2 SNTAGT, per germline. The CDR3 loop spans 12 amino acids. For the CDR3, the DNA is TGTTCACCTAGCCCCCAGACCGGGGAGCTGTTTTTT. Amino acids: CSPSPQTGELFF.

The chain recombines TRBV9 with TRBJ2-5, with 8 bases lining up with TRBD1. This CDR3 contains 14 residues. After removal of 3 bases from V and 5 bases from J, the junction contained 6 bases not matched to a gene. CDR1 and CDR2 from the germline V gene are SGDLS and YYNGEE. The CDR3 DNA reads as TGTGCCAGCAGCGCGACAGGGGCGGGTGAGACCCAGTACTTC. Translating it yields CASSATGAGETQYF.

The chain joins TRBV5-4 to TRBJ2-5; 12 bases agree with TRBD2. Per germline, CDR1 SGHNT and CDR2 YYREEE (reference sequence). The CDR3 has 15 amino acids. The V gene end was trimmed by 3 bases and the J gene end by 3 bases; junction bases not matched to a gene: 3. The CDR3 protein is CASSSTSGREETQYF. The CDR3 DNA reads TGTGCCAGCAGCTCGACTAGCGGGAGAGAAGAGACCCAGTACTTC. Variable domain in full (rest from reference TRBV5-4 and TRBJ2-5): ETGVTQSPTHLIKTRGQQVTLRCSSQSGHNTVSWYQQALGQGPQFIFQYYREEENGRGNFPPRFSGLQFPNYSSELNVNALELDDSALYLCASSSTSGREETQYFGPGTRLLVL.

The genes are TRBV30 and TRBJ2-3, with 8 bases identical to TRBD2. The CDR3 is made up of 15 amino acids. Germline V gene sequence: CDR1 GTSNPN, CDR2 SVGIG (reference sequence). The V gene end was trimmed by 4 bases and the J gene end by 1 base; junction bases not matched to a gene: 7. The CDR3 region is CAWNRAGAGTDTQYF. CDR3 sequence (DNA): TGTGCCTGGAACCGAGCGGGAGCCGGCACAGATACGCAGTATTTT.

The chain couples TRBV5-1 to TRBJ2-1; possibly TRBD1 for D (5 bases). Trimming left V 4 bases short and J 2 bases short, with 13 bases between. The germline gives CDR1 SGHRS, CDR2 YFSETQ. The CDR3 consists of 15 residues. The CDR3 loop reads CASSLQGEPYNEQFF. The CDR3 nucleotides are TGCGCCAGCAGCCTGCAGGGCGAGCCCTACAATGAGCAGTTCTTC.

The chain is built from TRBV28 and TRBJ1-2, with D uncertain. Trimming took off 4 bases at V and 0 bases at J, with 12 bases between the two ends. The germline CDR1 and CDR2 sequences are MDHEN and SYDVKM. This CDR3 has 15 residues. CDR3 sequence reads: CASSSPAEANYGYTF. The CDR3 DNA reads TGTGCCAGCAGTTCTCCCGCGGAGGCTAACTATGGCTACACCTTC.

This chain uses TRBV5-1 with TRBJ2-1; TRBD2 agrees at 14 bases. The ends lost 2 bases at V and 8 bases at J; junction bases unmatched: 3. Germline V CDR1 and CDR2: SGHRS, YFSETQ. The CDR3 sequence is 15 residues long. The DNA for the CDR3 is TGCGCCAGCAGCTTATTGGGACTAGCGGGGGATGAGCAGTTCTTC. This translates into CASSLLGLAGDEQFF.

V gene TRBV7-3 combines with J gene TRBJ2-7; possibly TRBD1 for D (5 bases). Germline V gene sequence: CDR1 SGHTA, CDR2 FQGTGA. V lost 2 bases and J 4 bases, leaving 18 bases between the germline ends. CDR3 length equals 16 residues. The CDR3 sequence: CASSLGPWGEGYEQYF. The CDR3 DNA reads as TGTGCCAGCAGCTTAGGACCGTGGGGCGAAGGGTACGAGCAGTACTTC.

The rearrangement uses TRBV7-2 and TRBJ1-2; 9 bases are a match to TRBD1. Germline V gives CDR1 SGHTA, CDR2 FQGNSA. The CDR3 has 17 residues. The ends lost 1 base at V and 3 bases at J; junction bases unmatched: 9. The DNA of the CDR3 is TGTGCCAGCAGCTTAGTTCCGGGGACAGGGAGTCACTATGGCTACACCTTC. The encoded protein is CASSLVPGTGSHYGYTF. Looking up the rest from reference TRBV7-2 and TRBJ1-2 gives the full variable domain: GAGVSQSPSNKVTEKGKDVELRCDPISGHTALYWYRQSLGQGLEFLIYFQGNSAPDKSGLPSDRFSAERTGGSVSTLTIQRTQQEDSAVYLCASSLVPGTGSHYGYTFGSGTRLTVV.

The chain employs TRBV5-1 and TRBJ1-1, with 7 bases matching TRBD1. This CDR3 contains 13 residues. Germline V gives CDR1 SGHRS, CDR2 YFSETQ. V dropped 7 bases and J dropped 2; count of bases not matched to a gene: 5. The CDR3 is CASGDSINTEAFF. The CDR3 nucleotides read TGCGCCAGCGGGGACAGTATTAACACTGAAGCTTTCTTT.

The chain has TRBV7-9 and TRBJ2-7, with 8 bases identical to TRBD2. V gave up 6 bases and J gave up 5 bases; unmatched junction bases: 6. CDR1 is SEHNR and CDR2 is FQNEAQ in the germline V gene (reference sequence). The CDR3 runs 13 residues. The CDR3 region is CASSQRESDEQYF. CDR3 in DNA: TGTGCCAGCAGTCAGCGGGAGTCGGACGAGCAGTACTTC.

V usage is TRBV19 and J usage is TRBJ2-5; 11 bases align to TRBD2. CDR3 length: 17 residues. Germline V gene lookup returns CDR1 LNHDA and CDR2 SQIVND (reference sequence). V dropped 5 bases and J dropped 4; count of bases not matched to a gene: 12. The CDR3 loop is CASSDPSGTSGRETQYF. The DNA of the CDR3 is TGTGCCAGTAGTGACCCCTCGGGGACTAGCGGCAGAGAGACCCAGTACTTC.

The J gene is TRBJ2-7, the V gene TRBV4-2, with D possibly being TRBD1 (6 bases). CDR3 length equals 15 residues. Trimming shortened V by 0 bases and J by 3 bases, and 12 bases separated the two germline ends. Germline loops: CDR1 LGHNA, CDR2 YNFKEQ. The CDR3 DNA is TGTGCCAGCAGCCAAGACGCAGGGGCCCTCTACGAGCAGTACTTC. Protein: CASSQDAGALYEQYF.

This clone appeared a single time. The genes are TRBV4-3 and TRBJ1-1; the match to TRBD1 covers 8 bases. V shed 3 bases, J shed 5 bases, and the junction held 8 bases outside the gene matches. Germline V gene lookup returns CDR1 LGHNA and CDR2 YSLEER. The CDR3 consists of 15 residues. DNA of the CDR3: TGCGCCAGCAGCCAGGACAGGGTCCCCCGAACTGAAGCTTTCTTT. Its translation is CASSQDRVPRTEAFF.